This T cell receptor beta chain was sequenced for a study of HIV-infected children after antiretroviral therapy interruption. On the study more broadly: Weeks 0, 12, interruption end (24 or 48), and about 3 years post-study gave interruption-arm samples.

A 3' RACE protocol on RNA, with unique molecular identifiers, produced the TCR library. TCRdb called the 3' RACE reads again in MiXCR, with one record for every CDR3 protein. The sample comprises fewer than 100,000 distinct CDR3 sequences, less than 7% of which are singletons, and 1% to 1.3% rests with the top ten. Germline CDR1 and CDR2: KGHSH and LQKENI. This CDR3 is 11 amino acids long. Trimming took off 1 base at V and 6 bases at J, with 4 bases between the two ends. Treatment here: PENTA 11 planned treatment interruption arm or continuous ART arm. This clonotype came up many times. The specimen comprised CD45RA+ CD4+ T cells from PBMCs, pooled from several time points, sampled from a donor given antiretroviral therapy, either interrupted or continuous. Noted subset: naive CD4+ CD45RA+ CD45RO- T cells. The chain links TRBV18 to TRBJ2-7; D gene ambiguous. The receptor's source is a pool of human donors with HIV. The CDR3 DNA reads as TGTGCCAGCTCACCACAGGTCGAGCAGTACTTC. Translating it yields CASSPQVEQYF.